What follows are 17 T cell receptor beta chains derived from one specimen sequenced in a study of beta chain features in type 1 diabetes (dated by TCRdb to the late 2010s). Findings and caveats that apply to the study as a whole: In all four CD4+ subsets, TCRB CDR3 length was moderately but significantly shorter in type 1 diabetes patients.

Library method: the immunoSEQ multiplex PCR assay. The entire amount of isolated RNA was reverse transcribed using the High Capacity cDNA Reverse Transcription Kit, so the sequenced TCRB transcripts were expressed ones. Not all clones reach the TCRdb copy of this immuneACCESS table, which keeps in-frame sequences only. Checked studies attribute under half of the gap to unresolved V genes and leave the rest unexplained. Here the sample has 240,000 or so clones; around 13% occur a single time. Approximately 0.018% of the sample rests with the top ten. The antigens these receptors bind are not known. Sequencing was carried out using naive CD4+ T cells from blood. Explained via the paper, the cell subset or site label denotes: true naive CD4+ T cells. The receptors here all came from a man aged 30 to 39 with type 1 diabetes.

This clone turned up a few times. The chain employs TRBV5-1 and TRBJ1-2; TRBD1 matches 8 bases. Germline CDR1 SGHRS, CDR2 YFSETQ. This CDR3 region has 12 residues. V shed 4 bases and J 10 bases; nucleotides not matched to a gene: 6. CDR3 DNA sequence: TGCGCCAGCAGCCAGATGGACAGGGACTACACCTTC. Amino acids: CASSQMDRDYTF.

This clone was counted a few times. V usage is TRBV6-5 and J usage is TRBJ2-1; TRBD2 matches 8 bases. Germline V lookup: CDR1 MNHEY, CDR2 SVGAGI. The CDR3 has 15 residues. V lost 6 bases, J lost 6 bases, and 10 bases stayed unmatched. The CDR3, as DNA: TGTGCCAGCAGCCAAGGACTAGCCTGGGGCAATGAGCAGTTCTTC. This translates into CASSQGLAWGNEQFF.

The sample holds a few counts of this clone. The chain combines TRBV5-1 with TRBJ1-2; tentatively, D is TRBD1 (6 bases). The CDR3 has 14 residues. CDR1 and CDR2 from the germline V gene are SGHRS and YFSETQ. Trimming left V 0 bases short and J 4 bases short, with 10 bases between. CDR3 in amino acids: CASSLGSDSYGYTF. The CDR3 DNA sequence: TGCGCCAGCAGCTTGGGATCGGACAGCTATGGCTACACCTTC.

CDR3 in DNA: TGCGCCAGCAGCCACCGTCAGGGGGTAGGAGAGACCCAGTACTTC. Its translation: CASSHRQGVGETQYF. The chain couples TRBV4-1 to TRBJ2-5; 7 nucleotides align to TRBD1. With V trimmed by 3 bases and J by 4 bases, 8 bases remained unmatched. The germline V gene encodes CDR1 MGHRA and CDR2 YSYEKL. This CDR3 has 15 residues.

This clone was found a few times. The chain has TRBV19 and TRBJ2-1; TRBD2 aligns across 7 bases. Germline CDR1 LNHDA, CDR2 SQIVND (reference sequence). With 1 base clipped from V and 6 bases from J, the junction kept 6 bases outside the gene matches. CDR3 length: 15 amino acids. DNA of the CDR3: TGTGCCAGTAGTATAGTGCTAGCGGTGGTCAATGAGCAGTTCTTC. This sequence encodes CASSIVLAVVNEQFF.

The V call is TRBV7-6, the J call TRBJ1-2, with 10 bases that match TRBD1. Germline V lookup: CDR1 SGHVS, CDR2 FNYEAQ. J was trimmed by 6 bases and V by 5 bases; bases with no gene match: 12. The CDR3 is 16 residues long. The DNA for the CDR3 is TGTGCCAGCAGCCAAGTAAGGGACAGGGGCATCGATGGCTACACCTTC. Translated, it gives CASSQVRDRGIDGYTF. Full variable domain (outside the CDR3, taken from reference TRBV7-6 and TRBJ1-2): GAGVSQSPRYKVTKRGQDVALRCDPISGHVSLYWYRQALGQGPEFLTYFNYEAQQDKSGLPNDRFSAERPEGSISTLTIQRTEQRDSAMYRCASSQVRDRGIDGYTFGSGTRLTVV.

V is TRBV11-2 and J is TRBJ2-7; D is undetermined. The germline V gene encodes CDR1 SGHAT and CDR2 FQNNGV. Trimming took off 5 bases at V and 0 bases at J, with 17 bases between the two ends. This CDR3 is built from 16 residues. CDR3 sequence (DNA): TGTGCCAGCAGCGGCCTGATCGCTCCTTCCTCCTACGAGCAGTACTTC. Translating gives CASSGLIAPSSYEQYF.

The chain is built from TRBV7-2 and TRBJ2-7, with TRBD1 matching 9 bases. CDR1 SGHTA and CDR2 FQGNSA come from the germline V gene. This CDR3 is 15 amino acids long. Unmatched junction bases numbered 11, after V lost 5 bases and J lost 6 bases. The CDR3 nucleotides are TGTGCCAGCAGCACAACCACCGGGACAGGGAGCGAGCAGTACTTC. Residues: CASSTTTGTGSEQYF.

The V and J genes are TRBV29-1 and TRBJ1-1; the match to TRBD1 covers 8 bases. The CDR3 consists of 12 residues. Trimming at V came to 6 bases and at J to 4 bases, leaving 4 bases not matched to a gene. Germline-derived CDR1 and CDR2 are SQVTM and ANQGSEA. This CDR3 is CSVGQGGTEAFF. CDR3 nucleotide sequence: TGCAGCGTCGGACAGGGTGGCACTGAAGCTTTCTTT.

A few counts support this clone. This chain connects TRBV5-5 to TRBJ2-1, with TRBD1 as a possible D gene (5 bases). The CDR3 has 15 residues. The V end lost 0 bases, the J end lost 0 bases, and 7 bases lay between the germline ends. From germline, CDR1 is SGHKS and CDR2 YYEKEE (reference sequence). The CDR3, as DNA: TGTGCCAGCAGCTTGGGACAGAGCTCCTACAATGAGCAGTTCTTC. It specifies CASSLGQSSYNEQFF.

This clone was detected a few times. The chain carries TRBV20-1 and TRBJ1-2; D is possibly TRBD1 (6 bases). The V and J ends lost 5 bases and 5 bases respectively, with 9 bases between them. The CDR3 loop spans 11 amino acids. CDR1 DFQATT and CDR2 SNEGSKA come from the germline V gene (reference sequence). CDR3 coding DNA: TGCAGTGCTGCACAGGGTTATGGCTACACCTTC. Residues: CSAAQGYGYTF.

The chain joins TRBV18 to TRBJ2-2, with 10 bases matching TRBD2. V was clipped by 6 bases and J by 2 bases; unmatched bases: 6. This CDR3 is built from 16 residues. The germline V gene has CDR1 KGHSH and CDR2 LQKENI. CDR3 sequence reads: CASSPRTSGNTGELFF. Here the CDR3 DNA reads TGTGCCAGCTCCCCTAGGACTAGCGGCAACACCGGGGAGCTGTTTTTT.

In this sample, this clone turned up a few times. CDR3 residues: CASSYRGRTGELFF. CDR3 coding DNA: TGTGCCAGCAGCTACAGGGGGCGGACCGGGGAGCTGTTTTTT. The V call is TRBV2, the J call TRBJ2-2, with 9 bases matching TRBD1. Germline trimming cut 6 bases from V and 5 bases from J; bases unmatched to any gene: 4. Germline V CDR1 and CDR2: SNHLY, FYNNEI. This CDR3 has 14 residues.

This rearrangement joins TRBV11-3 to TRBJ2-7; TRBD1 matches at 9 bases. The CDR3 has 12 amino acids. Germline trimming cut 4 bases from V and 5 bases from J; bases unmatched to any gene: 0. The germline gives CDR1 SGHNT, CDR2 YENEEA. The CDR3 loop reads CASSWDRDEQYF. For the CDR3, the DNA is TGTGCCAGCAGCTGGGACAGGGACGAGCAGTACTTC.

DNA for the CDR3: TGTGCCAGTACGGCGGGAGGGCCGGGAGAGACCCAGTACTTC. This encodes CASTAGGPGETQYF. The J gene is TRBJ2-5, the V gene TRBV19, with TRBD2 matching 9 bases. Germline V gives CDR1 LNHDA, CDR2 SQIVND (reference sequence). V lost 7 bases, J lost 4 bases, and 7 bases stayed unmatched. CDR3 length equals 14 residues.

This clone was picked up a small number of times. In DNA form, the CDR3 reads TGTGCCACTTGCCAGGGCGGCGAGACCCAGTACTTC. Amino acid sequence: CATCQGGETQYF. V is TRBV6-6 and J is TRBJ2-5, with a tentative D call TRBD1 (5 bases). V was cut by 10 bases and J by 5 bases, with 14 bases left in between. In germline, CDR1 is MNHNY, CDR2 SVGAGI (reference sequence). The CDR3 runs 12 residues.

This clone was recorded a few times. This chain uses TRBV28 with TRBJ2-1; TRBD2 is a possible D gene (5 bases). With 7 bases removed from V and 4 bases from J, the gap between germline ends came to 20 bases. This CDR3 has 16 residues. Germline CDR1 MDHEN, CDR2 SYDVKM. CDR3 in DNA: TGTGCCAGCACCGACGGGAAATTGGGAAATTACAATGAGCAGTTCTTC. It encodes CASTDGKLGNYNEQFF.